These 31 T cell receptor beta chains share one sample of origin, sequenced in a study of T cell responses to AZD1222 COVID-19 vaccine. Clones were sequenced by immunoSEQ multiplex PCR, and TCRdb holds only the in-frame ones, with some missing. This sample yields around 190,000 clones, of which approximately 94% are seen a single time; about 1.5% belongs to the top ten. The material sequenced was peripheral blood, taken 28 days after the second AZD1222 dose. All receptors derive from an adult who received the AZD1222 COVID-19 vaccine.

The chain is built from TRBV28 and TRBJ2-7; 7 nucleotides line up with TRBD2. The trim removed 4 bases at V and 2 bases at J, leaving 11 bases unmatched. The CDR3 loop spans 16 amino acids. In germline, CDR1 is MDHEN, CDR2 SYDVKM. The CDR3 region has the DNA TGTGCCAGCAGTTCTCCTTCGGGTAGCGGGCCCTACGAGCAGTACTTC. This sequence encodes CASSSPSGSGPYEQYF. Using reference TRBV28 and TRBJ2-7 for the parts outside the CDR3, the full variable domain is DVKVTQSSRYLVKRTGEKVFLECVQDMDHENMFWYRQDPGLGLRLIYFSYDVKMKEKGDIPEGYSVSREKKERFSLILESASTNQTSMYLCASSSPSGSGPYEQYFGPGTRLTVT.

The chain combines TRBV24-1 with TRBJ2-7; D may be TRBD2 (6 bases). Germline assignment: CDR1 KGHDR and CDR2 SFDVKD. There are 13 residues in the CDR3. Trimming took 0 bases from V and 7 from J, leaving 9 bases between them. The CDR3 DNA follows: TGTGCCACCAGTGATTTGCGGGGGTGGGAGCAGTACTTC. Encoded protein: CATSDLRGWEQYF.

The sample holds a few counts of this clone. This chain connects TRBV7-2 to TRBJ2-3; D is ambiguous. V was pared by 0 bases and J by 4 bases, with 2 bases between. Germline CDR1 is SGHTA and CDR2 is FQGNSA. This CDR3 contains 12 residues. The chain's CDR3 is CASSLAADTQYF. CDR3 nucleotides: TGTGCCAGCAGCTTAGCGGCAGATACGCAGTATTTT.

The rearrangement joins TRBV5-6 to TRBJ2-7; the D call may be TRBD1 or TRBD2 (5 bases each). CDR3 length: 15 residues. The germline CDR1 and CDR2 sequences are SGHDT and YYEEEE. V lost 0 bases, J lost 3 bases, and 13 bases lay in between. CDR3 in amino acids: CASSLVLGPYYEQYF. CDR3 in DNA: TGTGCCAGCAGCTTGGTGTTGGGACCCTACTACGAGCAGTACTTC.

This chain links TRBV11-3 with TRBJ1-1; D is unclear. The CDR3 runs 13 residues. Germline values: CDR1 SGHNT, CDR2 YENEEA. The V and J ends lost 0 bases and 1 base respectively, with 3 bases between them. CDR3 DNA sequence: TGTGCCAGCAGCTTAGATACGAACACTGAAGCTTTCTTT. Amino acid sequence: CASSLDTNTEAFF.

The chain combines TRBV10-1 with TRBJ2-1, with D uncertain. The CDR3 extends over 11 amino acids. The V end was cut by 6 bases, the J end by 3 bases, with 3 bases between. Germline CDR1 WNHNN, CDR2 SYGVQD (reference sequence). The CDR3 DNA follows: TGCGCCAGCAGAAGCTACAATGAGCAGTTCTTC. Protein sequence: CASRSYNEQFF.

The chain joins TRBV27 to TRBJ2-2, with D uncertain. Germline values: CDR1 MNHEY, CDR2 SMNVEV (reference sequence). V was shortened by 6 bases and J by 2 bases, with 1 base between the two germline ends. The CDR3 is made up of 11 amino acids. CDR3 bases: TGTGCCAGCAGAAACACCGGGGAGCTGTTTTTT. Translated, it gives CASRNTGELFF.

V and J are TRBV3-1 (or the pseudogene TRBV3-2) and TRBJ2-1; D is uncertain. Deletions cut 1 base from V and 7 bases from J, with 14 bases between. The CDR3 has 15 amino acids. Germline-derived CDR1 and CDR2 are LGHDT and YNNKEL (reference sequence). The CDR3 is CASSQGVPSTNEQFF. In DNA, the CDR3 is TGTGCCAGCAGCCAAGGAGTCCCATCTACTAATGAGCAGTTCTTC.

This clone appeared a single time. The V and J genes are TRBV6-5 and TRBJ2-7, with 7 bases fitting TRBD1. Germline V gives CDR1 MNHEY, CDR2 SVGAGI. The V segment lost 0 bases and the J segment 2 bases; nucleotides outside the gene matches: 7. The length of the CDR3 is 16 residues. In DNA, the CDR3 is TGTGCCAGCAGTTACTCCGAGGGGGCGCGTACCTACGAGCAGTACTTC. Translated, it gives CASSYSEGARTYEQYF.

J is TRBJ2-1 and V is TRBV5-1; D is uncertain. This CDR3 region has 13 residues. Germline V gene data show CDR1 as SGHRS and CDR2 as YFSETQ. Trimming cost V 4 bases and J 7 bases, with 12 bases left between them. The CDR3 DNA is TGCGCCAGCAGCCCGCCGTCATGGAATGAGCAGTTCTTC. It is translated as CASSPPSWNEQFF.

J is TRBJ2-1 and V is TRBV6-5; maybe TRBD2 (5 bases). The V end lost 9 bases, the J end lost 0 bases, and 15 bases lay between the germline ends. CDR3 length: 15 amino acids. The germline gives CDR1 MNHEY, CDR2 SVGAGI. CDR3 residues: CASGSTVSSYNEQFF. CDR3 in DNA: TGTGCCAGTGGGAGTACAGTGAGCTCCTACAATGAGCAGTTCTTC.

This clone was recorded once. The chain employs TRBV27 and TRBJ2-7; D ambiguous. Looked up from germline, CDR1 is MNHEY and CDR2 is SMNVEV (reference sequence). Between the trimmed V and J ends, which lost 5 bases and 2 bases, there was a span of 16 bases. This CDR3 has 15 residues. CDR3 protein: CASSRAITSPYEQYF. CDR3 sequence (DNA): TGTGCCAGCAGTAGAGCGATTACTTCGCCCTACGAGCAGTACTTC.

V gene TRBV9 combines with J gene TRBJ1-2; 7 nucleotides align to TRBD1. Germline loops: CDR1 SGDLS, CDR2 YYNGEE. CDR3 size: 13 residues. Trimming removed 0 bases from V and 6 bases from J; junction bases left unmatched: 2. This CDR3 is CASSVDTGDGYTF. In DNA form, the CDR3 reads TGTGCCAGCAGCGTAGATACAGGGGATGGCTACACCTTC.

This clone was seen only once. V gene TRBV5-5 combines with J gene TRBJ2-7; a possible D gene is TRBD1 (5 bases). CDR1 and CDR2 from the germline V gene are SGHKS and YYEKEE (reference sequence). The CDR3 has 14 residues. The germline V and J ends were trimmed by 0 bases and 6 bases, with 13 bases remaining between them. CDR3 amino acids: CASSLASQGSEQYF. The DNA of the CDR3 is TGTGCCAGCAGCTTGGCCAGTCAGGGTAGCGAGCAGTACTTC.

The genes are TRBV5-1 and TRBJ1-4, with 8 bases that match TRBD1. With 3 bases clipped from V and 7 bases from J, the junction kept 5 bases outside the gene matches. Per the germline V gene, CDR1 is SGHRS and CDR2 is YFSETQ. The CDR3 extends over 14 amino acids. CDR3 DNA sequence: TGCGCCAGCAGCTCAGGGGGCGGAGGTGAAAAACTGTTTTTT. It encodes CASSSGGGGEKLFF.

The chain uses TRBV28 and TRBJ2-1, with 8 bases fitting TRBD1. The length of the CDR3 is 15 residues. V lost 7 bases to trimming and J lost 6 bases; unmatched junction nucleotides: 11. Germline values: CDR1 MDHEN, CDR2 SYDVKM. The CDR3 protein is CASKLGQGPLNEQFF. CDR3 bases: TGTGCCAGCAAACTAGGACAGGGCCCTCTCAATGAGCAGTTCTTC.

The chain uses TRBV2 and TRBJ1-1; TRBD1 is a possible D gene (5 bases). Trimming took off 8 bases at V and 1 base at J, with 14 bases between the two ends. The CDR3 is 14 residues long. The germline V gene encodes CDR1 SNHLY and CDR2 FYNNEI. This CDR3 reads CASVEGWGNTEAFF. CDR3 nucleotides: TGTGCCAGCGTTGAGGGGTGGGGGAACACTGAAGCTTTCTTT.

The CDR3 sequence: CASRNHVGGAPPVNQPQHF. For the CDR3, the DNA is TGTGCCAGTAGGAACCACGTCGGGGGGGCGCCCCCTGTAAATCAGCCCCAGCATTTT. The chain uses TRBV19 and TRBJ1-5; D may be TRBD1 (6 bases). The germline gives CDR1 LNHDA, CDR2 SQIVND (reference sequence). CDR3 size: 19 residues. Trimming took 6 bases from V and 4 from J, leaving 28 bases between them.

The CDR3 reads CASRRPGAVTEAFF. CDR3 nucleotides: TGTGCCAGCAGACGACCAGGGGCAGTCACTGAAGCTTTCTTT. V usage is TRBV28 and J usage is TRBJ1-1; D may be TRBD1 (6 bases). CDR3 length: 14 amino acids. Germline assignment: CDR1 MDHEN and CDR2 SYDVKM. The V and J ends lost 6 bases and 4 bases respectively, with 15 bases between them. The complete variable domain, with remaining parts taken from reference TRBV28 and TRBJ1-1, reads DVKVTQSSRYLVKRTGEKVFLECVQDMDHENMFWYRQDPGLGLRLIYFSYDVKMKEKGDIPEGYSVSREKKERFSLILESASTNQTSMYLCASRRPGAVTEAFFGQGTRLTVV.

This chain joins TRBV28 and TRBJ2-7; D possibly corresponds to TRBD1 (5 bases). The V gene's germline CDR1 is MDHEN and CDR2 SYDVKM. V was cut by 10 bases and J by 4 bases, with 14 bases left in between. The CDR3 is 12 residues long. CDR3 bases: TGTGCCACCTACTCAGGGCGTTACGAGCAGTACTTC. This gives the protein CATYSGRYEQYF.

The rearrangement links TRBV14 to TRBJ2-7, with TRBD1 matching over 8 bases. Germline V CDR1 and CDR2: SGHDN, FVKESK. V was clipped by 1 base and J by 1 base; unmatched bases: 9. The CDR3 spans 17 residues. The CDR3 spells CASSQGTDRAHSYEQYF. Written as DNA, the CDR3 is TGTGCCAGCAGCCAAGGCACGGACAGGGCACATTCCTACGAGCAGTACTTC.

This clone has only one observation. This chain joins TRBV7-2 and TRBJ2-7, with D perhaps given as TRBD1 or TRBD2 (5 bases each). The CDR3 length is 14 residues. With 5 bases removed from V and 9 bases from J, the gap between germline ends came to 20 bases. In germline, CDR1 is SGHTA, CDR2 FQGNSA. CDR3 region: CASSATPAETAQYF. CDR3 nucleotides: TGTGCCAGCAGCGCGACGCCAGCGGAGACAGCGCAGTACTTC. The variable domain in full, completed from reference TRBV7-2 and TRBJ2-7, reads GAGVSQSPSNKVTEKGKDVELRCDPISGHTALYWYRQSLGQGLEFLIYFQGNSAPDKSGLPSDRFSAERTGGSVSTLTIQRTQQEDSAVYLCASSATPAETAQYFGPGTRLTVT.

J is TRBJ1-1 and V is TRBV6-5; D gene unclear. Per germline, CDR1 MNHEY and CDR2 SVGAGI. The V end was cut by 10 bases, the J end by 7 bases, with 16 bases between. This CDR3 is 12 amino acids long. The CDR3 loop is CATLKQPFEAFF. The CDR3 nucleotides read TGTGCCACCCTTAAACAGCCGTTTGAAGCTTTCTTT.

V and J are TRBV25-1 and TRBJ1-5; D unclear. Deletions cut 3 bases from V and 7 bases from J, with 13 bases between. The length of the CDR3 is 14 residues. Germline CDR1 is MGHDK and CDR2 is SYGVNS. CDR3 sequence: CASSEGGGGQPQHF. The CDR3 DNA reads as TGTGCCAGCAGTGAGGGTGGCGGAGGGCAGCCCCAGCATTTT.

The chain combines TRBV6-6 with TRBJ2-7; TRBD2 might be the D (6 bases). V shed 0 bases and J shed 2 bases, with 14 bases lying between them. Germline V gene data show CDR1 as MNHNY and CDR2 as SVGAGI (reference sequence). The CDR3 loop spans 16 amino acids. In DNA form, the CDR3 reads TGTGCCAGCAGTTACTCGGGGGGAGTTCTTACCTACGAGCAGTACTTC. It translates to CASSYSGGVLTYEQYF.

This CDR3 reads CASRTTGQMNTEAFF. The CDR3 DNA sequence: TGCGCCAGCAGGACTACGGGACAGATGAACACTGAAGCTTTCTTT. This chain uses TRBV5-1 with TRBJ1-1, with TRBD1 matching over 7 bases. Trimming removed 5 bases from V and 0 bases from J; junction bases left unmatched: 7. Looked up from germline, CDR1 is SGHRS and CDR2 is YFSETQ. The CDR3 has 15 amino acids.

The chain carries TRBV1 and TRBJ1-2; TRBD1 is the table's D call, not checked against the DNA. TRBV1 is designated a pseudogene. The length of the CDR3 is 14 residues. The CDR3: CTSSPRGGSYGYTF. The CDR3 nucleotides read TGCACCAGCAGCCCACGAGGGGGCAGCTATGGCTACACCTTC.

The V call is TRBV5-1, the J call TRBJ2-7; D might be TRBD1 (6 bases). Germline V gene lookup returns CDR1 SGHRS and CDR2 YFSETQ. Trimming pared 0 bases from V and 1 base from J, leaving 11 bases between. The CDR3 sequence is 15 residues long. CDR3 sequence (DNA): TGCGCCAGCAGCTTGGGGGGGCAGGTATCCTACGAGCAGTACTTC. The encoded protein is CASSLGGQVSYEQYF.

The chain is built from TRBV15 and TRBJ1-2; D may be TRBD1 (6 bases). V lost 6 bases and J lost 0, with 14 bases in between. Germline V gene data show CDR1 as LNHNV and CDR2 as YYDKDF (reference sequence). This CDR3 spans 15 amino acids. The CDR3 DNA is TGTGCCACCAGTCGCACGGACAGACCTAACTATGGCTACACCTTC. Protein: CATSRTDRPNYGYTF. Full variable domain (missing parts from reference TRBV15 and TRBJ1-2): DAMVIQNPRYQVTQFGKPVTLSCSQTLNHNVMYWYQQKSSQAPKLLFHYYDKDFNNEADTPDNFQSRRPNTSFCFLDIRSPGLGDTAMYLCATSRTDRPNYGYTFGSGTRLTVV.

The chain is built from TRBV11-3 and TRBJ1-1; 8 positions agree with TRBD1. This CDR3 spans 15 amino acids. CDR1 is SGHNT, CDR2 YENEEA, per germline. V lost 5 bases and J lost 3; bases outside the gene matches: 8. CDR3 sequence: CASSPRTGRDTEAFF. As DNA, the CDR3 is TGTGCCAGCAGCCCCCGGACAGGGCGGGACACTGAAGCTTTCTTT. Using reference TRBV11-3 and TRBJ1-1 for the parts outside the CDR3, the full variable domain is EAGVVQSPRYKIIEKKQPVAFWCNPISGHNTLYWYLQNLGQGPELLIRYENEEAVDDSQLPKDRFSAERLKGVDSTLKIQPAELGDSAVYLCASSPRTGRDTEAFFGQGTRLTVV.

The V call is TRBV5-1, the J call TRBJ2-7; D gene uncertain. This CDR3 region has 14 residues. The germline CDR1 and CDR2 sequences are SGHRS and YFSETQ. Deletions cut 0 bases from V and 4 bases from J, with 11 bases between. The CDR3 here is CASSLDGFRYEQYF. CDR3 DNA sequence: TGCGCCAGCAGCTTGGATGGGTTTAGGTACGAGCAGTACTTC.